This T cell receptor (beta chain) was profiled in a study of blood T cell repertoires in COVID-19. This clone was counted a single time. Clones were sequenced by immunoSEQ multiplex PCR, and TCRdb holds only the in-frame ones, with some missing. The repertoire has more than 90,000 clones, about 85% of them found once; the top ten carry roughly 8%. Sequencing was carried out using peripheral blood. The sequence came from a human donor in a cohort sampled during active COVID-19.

CDR3 loop: CASSSGQGIWHEQFF. The CDR3 coding sequence is TGCGCCAGCAGCTCCGGACAGGGGATTTGGCATGAGCAGTTCTTC. The rearrangement uses TRBV5-1 and TRBJ2-1, with 9 nucleotides matching TRBD1. The CDR3 totals 15 residues. The trim removed 3 bases at V and 8 bases at J, leaving 9 bases unmatched. CDR1 is SGHRS and CDR2 is YFSETQ in the germline V gene.